This T cell receptor beta chain was recorded in a study of blood T cell repertoires in COVID-19. Germline V gene sequence: CDR1 LGHDT, CDR2 YNNKEL (reference sequence). The CDR3 is 17 amino acids. The germline V and J ends were trimmed by 0 bases and 2 bases, with 14 bases remaining between them. Original data processing: Estimation of nucleated cell counts was performed using reference gene primer amplification. Using immunoSEQ multiplex PCR, the repertoire was profiled, and TCRdb retains in-frame clones only, with some absent. Clone size and the V and J calls come from that table; the DNA yielded D and trimming. The sample has around 700,000 clones; 80% to 90% are singletons.

Sequences were obtained from peripheral blood. The chain combines TRBV3-1 (or the pseudogene TRBV3-2) with TRBJ1-5, with D possibly being TRBD1 (6 bases). This TCR came from a woman under 30 with acute or convalescent COVID-19. CDR3 nucleotide sequence: TGTGCCAGCAGCCAAGAAGGAAACAGGGATGGCAATCAGCCCCAGCATTTT. This codes for CASSQEGNRDGNQPQHF.